What follows is one TCR beta chain and its context. As yet, its antigen is unknown. Other DNA sequences within the sample encode an identical CDR3. The DNA input per sorted-subset replicate PCR was about 220 ng, corresponding to 28,000 or so T cell genomes. Per the original data handling: Junction-only sequences without quality scores came from ImmunoSEQ, so filtering differed. Clones were read by immunoSEQ multiplex PCR, and TCRdb kept only the in-frame ones, dropping some. The DNA gave D and trimming, while V, J and clone size come from that table. The sample has 2 million or so clones, roughly 94% seen once. CD45RO-negative, CCR7-selected cells formed the naive CD8 fraction, which excluded terminally differentiated effector memory CD45RA+ cells. This sample was taken from a study of shared clonotypes between healthy human individuals. Study summary: Used for every donor were three CD4 naive, three CD4 memory, two CD8 naive and one CD8 memory plate.

Trimming removed 1 base at V and 3 bases at J, with 7 bases between. CDR1 MNHNS and CDR2 SASEGT come from the germline V gene. There are 13 residues in the CDR3. Study-level findings and limits: Sharing across four donors was seen in 4% to 5% of naive CD4 clonotypes.

The source material was naive CD8+ T cells sorted from blood. This sequence joins TRBV6-1 and TRBJ2-7; D may be TRBD2 (6 bases). This sequence was found in a man younger than 35 in good health. CDR3 DNA: TGTGCCAGCAGTGAAGGGGGACTCTACGAGCAGTACTTC. This gives the protein CASSEGGLYEQYF.